This TCR beta chain was sequenced during a study of cytomegalovirus exposure and HLA in healthy donors. The overall study: From donors who were HLA-typed, an early data release held 80 million to 85 million unique TCRs. Study-level results: Prior analysis indicated that the majority of TCR beta V segments exhibited productivity approximately 87% or approximately 30% of the time.

The germline V gene encodes CDR1 SGHRS and CDR2 YFSETQ. V shed 4 bases and J shed 3 bases, with 13 bases lying between them. This CDR3 comprises 14 residues. Remarks on this clone: The antigen is undetermined.

60 Vbeta and 13 Jbeta primers were used in PCR. Sequenced by immunoSEQ multiplex PCR; TCRdb stores in-frame clones only, minus some. The sample records about 120,000 clones, approximately 72% being singletons. The sample comprised PBMCs. This sequence originates from a man aged 60-69 years in good health and CMV-seropositive. The V and J genes are TRBV5-1 and TRBJ1-1; D is unclear. The CDR3, as DNA: TGCGCCAGCAGCGGTCCGGGAACGGACACTGAAGCTTTCTTT. This encodes CASSGPGTDTEAFF. Supplemented by reference TRBV5-1 and TRBJ1-1, the full variable domain reads KAGVTQTPRYLIKTRGQQVTLSCSPISGHRSVSWYQQTPGQGLQFLFEYFSETQRNKGNFPGRFSGRQFSNSRSEMNVSTLELGDSALYLCASSGPGTDTEAFFGQGTRLTVV.